The 6 T cell receptor beta chains listed next were all sequenced from one sample in a study of blood T cell repertoires in COVID-19. Here immunoSEQ multiplex PCR was the method, and the copy in TCRdb shows in-frame clones only, minus some. Of fewer than 300,000 clones listed, around 79% are singletons. Sequencing used peripheral blood. These TCRs come from a woman of 80 years or more with acute or convalescent COVID-19.

The rearrangement uses TRBV7-9 and TRBJ2-1; 11 bases agree with TRBD1. This CDR3 contains 15 residues. The V gene end was trimmed by 4 bases and the J gene end by 6 bases; junction bases not matched to a gene: 5. The germline V gene encodes CDR1 SEHNR and CDR2 FQNEAQ (reference sequence). The CDR3 is CASSYRDRGANEQFF. The CDR3 DNA reads as TGTGCCAGCAGCTACCGGGACAGGGGGGCCAATGAGCAGTTCTTC.

V gene TRBV6-1 combines with J gene TRBJ2-1, with TRBD2 matching over 7 bases. The V and J ends lost 1 base and 1 base, in that order; junction bases with no gene match: 4. The germline CDR1 and CDR2 sequences are MNHNS and SASEGT. The CDR3 is 16 residues long. This chain's CDR3 is CASSEEVGGSYNEQFF. The CDR3 DNA sequence: TGTGCCAGCAGTGAAGAGGTGGGAGGGTCCTACAATGAGCAGTTCTTC.

V gene TRBV30 combines with J gene TRBJ1-1, with D uncertain. The germline V gene encodes CDR1 GTSNPN and CDR2 SVGIG (reference sequence). This CDR3 comprises 13 residues. Trimming removed 0 bases from V and 1 base from J, with 6 bases in between. The CDR3 loop reads CAWSVDTNTEAFF. The CDR3 region has the DNA TGTGCCTGGAGTGTAGACACGAACACTGAAGCTTTCTTT. Full variable domain (missing parts from reference TRBV30 and TRBJ1-1): SQTIHQWPATLVQPVGSPLSLECTVEGTSNPNLYWYRQAAGRGLQLLFYSVGIGQISSEVPQNLSASRPQDRQFILSSKKLLLSDSGFYLCAWSVDTNTEAFFGQGTRLTVV.

This clone was recorded a few times. The CDR3, as DNA: TGTGCCAGCAGTTTAGAGGGGTGGCGGGAGAGGGCAGATACGCAGTATTTT. Translated, it gives CASSLEGWRERADTQYF. J is TRBJ2-3 and V is TRBV27; 7 nucleotides match TRBD2. Looked up from germline, CDR1 is MNHEY and CDR2 is SMNVEV (reference sequence). The V segment lost 2 bases and the J segment 4 bases; nucleotides outside the gene matches: 12. The CDR3 has 17 residues.

A single count supports this clone. The CDR3 DNA reads as TGCGCCAGCAGCCAACAGGGGCAATTCGACGAGCAGTACTTC. Translated: CASSQQGQFDEQYF. The chain carries TRBV5-1 and TRBJ2-7; TRBD1 matches 7 bases. The V gene's germline CDR1 is SGHRS and CDR2 YFSETQ. The CDR3 extends over 14 amino acids. J gave up 5 bases and V 4 bases, and 9 bases lay outside the gene matches.

V gene TRBV5-1 combines with J gene TRBJ2-5, with 11 nucleotides matching TRBD2. Trimming cost V 0 bases and J 5 bases; bases outside gene matches: 9. CDR3 length equals 17 residues. Germline V gene data show CDR1 as SGHRS and CDR2 as YFSETQ. CDR3 sequence reads: CASSLGTSGSAGETQYF. The CDR3 nucleotides are TGCGCCAGCAGCTTGGGGACTAGCGGGTCCGCGGGGGAGACCCAGTACTTC.